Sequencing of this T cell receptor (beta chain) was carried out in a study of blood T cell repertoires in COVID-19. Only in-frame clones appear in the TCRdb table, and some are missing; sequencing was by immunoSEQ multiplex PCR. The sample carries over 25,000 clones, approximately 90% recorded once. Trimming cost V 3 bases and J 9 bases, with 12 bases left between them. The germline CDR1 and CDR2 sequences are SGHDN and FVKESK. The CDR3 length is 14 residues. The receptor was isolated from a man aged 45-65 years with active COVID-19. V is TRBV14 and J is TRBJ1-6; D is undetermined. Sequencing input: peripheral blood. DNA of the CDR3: TGTGCCAGCAGCCAGTCCAATCTGCGTTCACCCCTCCACTTT. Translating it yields CASSQSNLRSPLHF.